The 8 T cell receptor beta chains in this list originate from one sample, sequenced in a study of cytomegalovirus exposure and HLA in healthy donors. PCR was performed using 60 Vbeta and 13 Jbeta primers. Data came from immunoSEQ multiplex PCR; TCRdb stores just in-frame clones and leaves some out. The specimen's table records about 130,000 clones. What was sequenced was PBMCs. The receptors shown here come from a woman aged 40 to 50 in good health and CMV-seropositive.

This chain joins TRBV5-5 and TRBJ2-7; 8 positions match TRBD1. In germline, CDR1 is SGHKS, CDR2 YYEKEE (reference sequence). V lost 2 bases and J lost 5; bases outside the gene matches: 6. There are 14 residues in the CDR3. Here the CDR3 DNA reads TGTGCCAGCAGCTTTAGGCAGGGGGCGAACGAGCAGTACTTC. Protein product: CASSFRQGANEQYF.

The V gene is TRBV29-1, the J gene TRBJ1-3; unclear D gene. V lost 3 bases and J lost 0, with 6 bases in between. CDR1 is SQVTM, CDR2 ANQGSEA, per germline. CDR3 length: 13 residues. CDR3 sequence: CSVDRYSGNTIYF. The CDR3 coding sequence is TGCAGCGTTGACAGGTACTCTGGAAACACCATATATTTT. The whole variable domain, filled in from reference TRBV29-1 and TRBJ1-3, reads SAVISQKPSRDICQRGTSLTIQCQVDSQVTMMFWYRQQPGQSLTLIATANQGSEATYESGFVIDKFPISRPNLTFSTLTVSNMSPEDSSIYLCSVDRYSGNTIYFGEGSWLTVV.

The chain recombines TRBV5-6 with TRBJ2-2; 13 bases are a match to TRBD2. The CDR3 contains 15 residues. V trimming: 4 bases; J trimming: 5 bases; junction bases outside the gene matches: 2. CDR1 SGHDT and CDR2 YYEEEE come from the germline V gene. The DNA for the CDR3 is TGTGCCAGCAGCGAGGGACTAGCGGGGACCGGGGAGCTGTTTTTT. Protein product: CASSEGLAGTGELFF.

The chain recombines TRBV9 with TRBJ1-4; 11 bases are shared with TRBD1. Germline V gives CDR1 SGDLS, CDR2 YYNGEE. Trimming removed 4 bases from V and 4 bases from J; junction bases left unmatched: 12. CDR3 length: 18 residues. The CDR3 sequence: CASSPRDRGWGNNEKLFF. CDR3 DNA sequence: TGTGCCAGCAGCCCCCGGGACAGGGGGTGGGGGAATAATGAAAAACTGTTTTTT.

The chain has TRBV10-3 and TRBJ1-3; 7 bases line up with TRBD1. In germline, CDR1 is ENHRY, CDR2 SYGVKD. This CDR3 is 15 amino acids long. V lost 2 bases, J lost 0 bases, and 1 base stayed unmatched. CDR3 sequence reads: CAISEGTVSGNTIYF. DNA of the CDR3: TGTGCCATCAGTGAGGGGACAGTCTCTGGAAACACCATATATTTT.

This chain joins TRBV11-2 and TRBJ1-3, with D possibly matching TRBD1 (5 bases). The CDR3 consists of 17 residues. Germline V gene data show CDR1 as SGHAT and CDR2 as FQNNGV. Trimming removed 4 bases from V and 0 bases from J, with 16 bases in between. The CDR3 sequence is CASSYRGTFSSGNTIYF. CDR3 sequence (DNA): TGTGCCAGCAGCTACCGGGGGACTTTCAGCTCTGGAAACACCATATATTTT.

The chain links TRBV7-6 to TRBJ2-7; TRBD2 is a possible D gene (7 bases). V was shortened by 1 base and J by 1 base, with 11 bases between the two germline ends. The CDR3 runs 15 residues. Germline CDR1 reads SGHVS; CDR2 reads FNYEAQ. DNA for the CDR3: TGTGCCAGCAGCTTAGGGGGGGGCAGGTCCTACGAGCAGTACTTC. It translates to CASSLGGGRSYEQYF.

The V call is TRBV5-1, the J call TRBJ2-1; TRBD2 matches 10 bases. Germline V CDR1 and CDR2: SGHRS, YFSETQ. The CDR3 consists of 15 residues. Trimming cost V 2 bases and J 9 bases; bases outside gene matches: 8. The CDR3 sequence is CASSLAGGPSGEQFF. The CDR3 region has the DNA TGCGCCAGCAGCTTAGCGGGAGGGCCTTCGGGTGAGCAGTTCTTC.